This TCR beta chain stems from a study of blood T cell repertoires in COVID-19. Some clones are missing from TCRdb's copy, which holds only in-frame ones; the method was immunoSEQ multiplex PCR. The profile shows over 80,000 clones, around four fifths of them singletons. The TCR comes from a woman aged 55-75 years with acute or convalescent COVID-19. The sequenced sample consisted of peripheral blood.

The CDR3 sequence is CASSQGGRENTEAFF. In nucleotides, the CDR3 is TGTGCCAGCAGCCAAGGGGGGCGAGAGAACACTGAAGCTTTCTTT. The gene calls are TRBV4-2 and TRBJ1-1; D perhaps matches TRBD1 (6 bases). Trimming took off 1 base at V and 1 base at J, with 10 bases between the two ends. Per germline, CDR1 LGHNA and CDR2 YNFKEQ. This CDR3 has 15 residues.